This T cell receptor (beta chain) appears in the sequencing data of a study of post-analysis software for immune sequencing data. Study as a whole: Recorded subtypes: relapsing-remitting, secondary progressive, progressive-relapsing; some patients unannotated.

The TCR beta cDNA libraries carried unique molecular identifiers. TCRdb called the PCR reads again in MiXCR, with one record for every CDR3 protein. The sample lists roughly 400,000 distinct CDR3 sequences, approximately 42% occurring once. For this clonotype: Its antigen is unknown.

Study-wide results and limits: With TRBV5-6, TRBV5-1 and TRBV20-1 included, several TRBV segments were more frequent in patients than in controls. Multiple sclerosis patients showed significantly lower normalized Chao1 diversity than controls did.

The V gene lost 5 bases and the J gene lost 3 bases, with 19 bases spanning the gap. Germline CDR1 and CDR2: SEHNR and FQNEAQ (reference sequence). CDR3 length: 16 amino acids. The receptor was isolated from a girl aged 2-9 years with multiple sclerosis. V usage is TRBV7-9 and J usage is TRBJ1-1; D unresolved. The sample was blood. The CDR3 region has the DNA TGTGCCAGCAGCCCATACCGGTTAACCTTGGACACTGAAGCTTTCTTT. Its translation is CASSPYRLTLDTEAFF.